Each of the 31 T cell receptor beta chains below was sequenced from the same sample in a study of shared clonotypes between healthy human individuals. Sequenced by immunoSEQ multiplex PCR; TCRdb stores in-frame clones only, minus some. Of about 2,200,000 clones detected, roughly 91% appear once; the ten largest clones hold over 1.5%. Naive CD8 cells were CD45RO-negative, positively selected for CCR7, excluding terminally differentiated effector memory CD45RA+ cells. The sequenced sample was naive CD8+ T cells from PBMCs. All receptors come from a man between 18 and 35 years old in good health. Some clones in this sample may be carry-over from other donors' samples.

The V and J genes are TRBV25-1 and TRBJ2-3; D ambiguous. The CDR3 is made up of 16 amino acids. The germline V and J ends were trimmed by 0 bases and 1 base, with 11 bases remaining between them. Germline CDR1 is MGHDK and CDR2 is SYGVNS. The CDR3 nucleotides are TGTGCCAGCAGTGAATATGGGTTGGGCGGCACAGATACGCAGTATTTT. Amino acid sequence: CASSEYGLGGTDTQYF.

Worth noting for this clone: Other DNA sequences in this sample translate to the same CDR3. The chain recombines TRBV30 with TRBJ1-5; D unresolved. The V and J ends lost 0 bases and 1 base respectively, with 4 bases between them. The CDR3 runs 13 residues. The V gene's germline CDR1 is GTSNPN and CDR2 SVGIG (reference sequence). This CDR3 reads CAWSVLSNQPQHF. CDR3 in DNA: TGTGCCTGGAGTGTACTCAGCAATCAGCCCCAGCATTTT.

The CDR3: CASSLFEGTGDQDGYTF. The DNA for the CDR3 is TGTGCCAGCAGTTTATTCGAAGGGACAGGGGATCAGGATGGCTACACCTTC. This chain links TRBV27 with TRBJ1-2; 10 bases are a match to TRBD1. This CDR3 is built from 17 residues. Germline CDR1 is MNHEY and CDR2 is SMNVEV (reference sequence). V trimming: 1 base; J trimming: 6 bases; junction bases outside the gene matches: 11.

The V gene is TRBV29-1, the J gene TRBJ2-3; 8 nucleotides line up with TRBD2. The CDR3 is 13 amino acids. The germline V gene encodes CDR1 SQVTM and CDR2 ANQGSEA. The trim removed 7 bases at V and 2 bases at J, leaving 5 bases unmatched. This chain's CDR3 is CSARAGDTDTQYF. In DNA, the CDR3 is TGCAGCGCCCGAGCGGGGGACACAGATACGCAGTATTTT.

The gene calls are TRBV13 and TRBJ1-1; TRBD1 agrees at 9 bases. Germline V gene data show CDR1 as PRHDT and CDR2 as FYEKMQ (reference sequence). The V and J ends lost 5 bases and 5 bases, in that order; junction bases with no gene match: 6. This CDR3 region has 14 residues. The CDR3 nucleotides are TGTGCCAGCAGCCCCTCGGACAGGGGTACTGAAGCTTTCTTT. Translated: CASSPSDRGTEAFF.

The chain recombines TRBV29-1 with TRBJ2-5; 9 nucleotides agree with TRBD2. Germline values: CDR1 SQVTM, CDR2 ANQGSEA. Losses at the gene ends were 6 bases for V and 0 bases for J; bases not matched to a gene: 8. This CDR3 contains 15 residues. CDR3 nucleotides: TGCAGCGTGGCGACTAGCGGATTGTACCAAGAGACCCAGTACTTC. Translation: CSVATSGLYQETQYF.

The chain joins TRBV5-4 to TRBJ2-3, with D perhaps assigned TRBD1 or TRBD2 (5 bases each). The length of the CDR3 is 15 residues. The V end was cut by 7 bases, the J end by 3 bases, with 18 bases between. CDR1 is SGHNT and CDR2 is YYREEE in the germline V gene (reference sequence). Here the CDR3 DNA reads TGTGCCAGCCAGAGCCCGGGACCACAAACAGATACGCAGTATTTT. Protein sequence: CASQSPGPQTDTQYF.

The V call is TRBV4-3, the J call TRBJ1-2; 9 bases map to TRBD1. Trimming took 2 bases from V and 10 from J; bases not matched to a gene: 17. In germline, CDR1 is LGHNA, CDR2 YSLEER. There are 17 residues in the CDR3. The CDR3, as DNA: TGCGCCAGCAGCCAATCTTTAAGACCGGGGACAGGGTCATTCTACACCTTC. It codes for CASSQSLRPGTGSFYTF.

The V call is TRBV5-4, the J call TRBJ2-7; D is perhaps TRBD2 (5 bases). Trimming cost V 6 bases and J 0 bases, with 7 bases left between them. The CDR3 covers 12 residues. Germline CDR1 is SGHNT and CDR2 is YYREEE (reference sequence). The chain's CDR3 is CASKRDSYEQYF. The CDR3, as DNA: TGTGCCAGCAAGAGGGACTCCTACGAGCAGTACTTC.

Points on this clone: Other DNA sequences of this sample code for an identical CDR3. This chain connects TRBV27 to TRBJ2-7; 7 positions match TRBD2. CDR1 and CDR2 (germline): MNHEY, SMNVEV (reference sequence). This CDR3 contains 13 residues. The J segment lost 4 bases and the V segment lost 2 bases, leaving 2 bases of the junction unmatched. The CDR3 sequence is CASSLGAGYEQYF. DNA of the CDR3: TGTGCCAGCAGTTTAGGAGCGGGGTACGAGCAGTACTTC.

This rearrangement joins TRBV19 to TRBJ2-7, with unresolved D. From germline, CDR1 is LNHDA and CDR2 SQIVND (reference sequence). Trimming removed 8 bases at V and 2 bases at J, with 13 bases between. The CDR3 has 13 amino acids. The CDR3 nucleotides are TGTGCCAGTGGTAGAGGATTCACCTACGAGCAGTACTTC. This translates into CASGRGFTYEQYF.

V gene TRBV27 combines with J gene TRBJ1-5; 9 nucleotides match TRBD1. Germline V lookup: CDR1 MNHEY, CDR2 SMNVEV (reference sequence). After removal of 6 bases from V and 2 bases from J, the junction contained 8 bases not matched to a gene. The CDR3 covers 16 residues. Written as DNA, the CDR3 is TGTGCCAGCAGACCTTACAGGGGGCCGGGCAATCAGCCCCAGCATTTT. It is translated as CASRPYRGPGNQPQHF.

This clone was counted once. This chain joins TRBV9 and TRBJ2-2, with D maybe TRBD2 (5 bases). This CDR3 comprises 15 residues. Germline CDR1 and CDR2: SGDLS and YYNGEE. V was trimmed by 3 bases and J by 5 bases, leaving 14 bases between them. CDR3 sequence: CASSAEDGWTGELFF. CDR3 DNA: TGTGCCAGCAGCGCGGAGGACGGATGGACCGGGGAGCTGTTTTTT.

This clone was seen a handful of times. The sample holds other DNA sequences that translate to the same CDR3. The J gene is TRBJ1-1, the V gene TRBV28; D not resolved. V gave up 6 bases and J gave up 1 base, with 3 bases separating them. The CDR3 contains 11 residues. Germline values: CDR1 MDHEN, CDR2 SYDVKM. The CDR3 reads CASRWNTEAFF. CDR3 sequence (DNA): TGTGCCAGCAGATGGAACACTGAAGCTTTCTTT.

Notes on this clone: This specimen includes other DNA sequences encoding the same CDR3. The chain carries TRBV27 and TRBJ2-7; 7 nucleotides align to TRBD2. Germline trimming cut 4 bases from V and 0 bases from J; bases unmatched to any gene: 3. CDR1 is MNHEY, CDR2 SMNVEV, per germline (reference sequence). This CDR3 comprises 14 residues. In DNA form, the CDR3 reads TGTGCCAGCAGTTCTAGCGGCAGCTCCTACGAGCAGTACTTC. Its protein product is CASSSSGSSYEQYF.

This clone has only a few counts. The chain uses TRBV27 and TRBJ2-1; 7 bases match TRBD1. There are 13 residues in the CDR3. The germline gives CDR1 MNHEY, CDR2 SMNVEV (reference sequence). V was pared by 5 bases and J by 5 bases, with 3 bases of the junction left unmatched. CDR3 region: CASSGTANNEQFF. CDR3 nucleotide sequence: TGTGCCAGCAGTGGGACAGCTAACAATGAGCAGTTCTTC.

This chain joins TRBV25-1 and TRBJ2-7; 7 bases align to TRBD2. The junction had 4 bases not matched to a gene; V was cut back by 2 bases and J by 3 bases. This CDR3 is built from 14 residues. CDR1 and CDR2 (germline): MGHDK, SYGVNS. This chain's CDR3 is CASSERPGGYEQYF. The CDR3 DNA reads TGTGCCAGCAGTGAACGCCCGGGGGGCTACGAGCAGTACTTC.

The chain links TRBV28 to TRBJ2-5; D might be TRBD2 (6 bases). The CDR3 extends over 15 amino acids. Germline values: CDR1 MDHEN, CDR2 SYDVKM. V shed 1 base and J shed 3 bases, with 12 bases lying between them. The CDR3 DNA reads as TGTGCCAGCAGTTTATTCGCGGTAGCGGAAGAGACCCAGTACTTC. Residues: CASSLFAVAEETQYF.

V and J are TRBV4-1 and TRBJ2-7; TRBD1 is a possible D gene (6 bases). V lost 1 base to trimming and J lost 1 base, with 11 bases between them. CDR3 length equals 15 residues. CDR1 and CDR2 (germline): MGHRA, YSYEKL. CDR3 residues: CASSQGRGNSYEQYF. CDR3 DNA: TGCGCCAGCAGCCAAGGAAGGGGGAATTCCTACGAGCAGTACTTC.

This chain joins TRBV7-9 and TRBJ1-4; D perhaps matches TRBD1 (6 bases). The CDR3 sequence is 17 residues long. In germline, CDR1 is SEHNR, CDR2 FQNEAQ (reference sequence). Trimming cost V 2 bases and J 8 bases, with 21 bases left between them. The CDR3 DNA reads as TGTGCCAGCAGCTTAACCCGGGGGGCGCATTTTGGGGAAAAACTGTTTTTT. It encodes CASSLTRGAHFGEKLFF.

The rearrangement links TRBV5-6 to TRBJ1-2; D possibly corresponds to TRBD1 (5 bases). Trimming removed 0 bases at V and 0 bases at J, with 9 bases between. CDR1 is SGHDT and CDR2 is YYEEEE in the germline V gene. The CDR3 has 15 amino acids. The CDR3 loop reads CASSLATEANYGYTF. CDR3 bases: TGTGCCAGCAGCTTGGCGACAGAAGCTAACTATGGCTACACCTTC. Looking up the rest from reference TRBV5-6 and TRBJ1-2 gives the full variable domain: DAGVTQSPTHLIKTRGQQVTLRCSPKSGHDTVSWYQQALGQGPQFIFQYYEEEERQRGNFPDRFSGHQFPNYSSELNVNALLLGDSALYLCASSLATEANYGYTFGSGTRLTVV.

The CDR3 sequence is CASSVDWGGTSYNEQFF. The CDR3, as DNA: TGTGCCAGCAGCGTAGATTGGGGCGGGACTTCCTACAATGAGCAGTTCTTC. The chain combines TRBV9 with TRBJ2-1; possibly TRBD2 for D (6 bases). V was trimmed by 0 bases and J by 1 base, leaving 14 bases between them. The CDR3 runs to 17 residues. Germline V CDR1 and CDR2: SGDLS, YYNGEE.

The table lists this clone with a count of one. The chain has TRBV7-2 and TRBJ2-5; 9 bases align to TRBD2. This CDR3 contains 16 residues. The V and J ends lost 4 bases and 1 base, in that order; junction bases with no gene match: 7. The germline V gene has CDR1 SGHTA and CDR2 FQGNSA. CDR3 amino acids: CASSSWRLAAQETQYF. CDR3 coding DNA: TGTGCCAGCAGCTCTTGGCGACTAGCGGCCCAAGAGACCCAGTACTTC.

This chain links TRBV6-5 with TRBJ1-1; 7 bases fit TRBD1. J was trimmed by 11 bases and V by 10 bases; bases with no gene match: 13. CDR3 length equals 12 residues. Germline CDR1 is MNHEY and CDR2 is SVGAGI. The CDR3 protein is CATRDRPGGAFF. The CDR3 nucleotides read TGTGCCACCAGGGACAGACCGGGTGGGGCTTTCTTT.

This clone was observed a single time. This sequence joins TRBV10-3 and TRBJ2-7, with D possibly matching TRBD2 (5 bases). V lost 6 bases, J lost 2 bases, and 17 bases lay in between. The germline gives CDR1 ENHRY, CDR2 SYGVKD. The CDR3 contains 15 residues. The CDR3 nucleotides read TGTGCCATCAGCGCATCCCGGGATATAACCTACGAGCAGTACTTC. Translation gives CAISASRDITYEQYF.

The rearrangement uses TRBV30 and TRBJ2-7; 8 nucleotides agree with TRBD2. CDR1 and CDR2 (germline): GTSNPN, SVGIG (reference sequence). CDR3 size: 14 residues. The junction had 8 bases not matched to a gene; V was cut back by 2 bases and J by 5 bases. The CDR3 spells CAWSLTSAGDEQYF. The CDR3 DNA reads as TGTGCCTGGAGTCTGACTAGCGCCGGAGACGAGCAGTACTTC.

CDR3 in DNA: TGTGCCAGCAGAGGGCAGCGGGAGTTTAAAGATACGCAGTATTTT. As protein: CASRGQREFKDTQYF. The chain joins TRBV27 to TRBJ2-3, with TRBD2 matching 8 bases. Looked up from germline, CDR1 is MNHEY and CDR2 is SMNVEV (reference sequence). The CDR3 is 15 amino acids. J gave up 5 bases and V 6 bases, and 10 bases lay outside the gene matches.

The chain carries TRBV7-9 and TRBJ2-7; no clear D gene. The CDR3 length is 13 residues. V was trimmed by 6 bases and J by 0 bases, leaving 9 bases between them. Germline V CDR1 and CDR2: SEHNR, FQNEAQ (reference sequence). The CDR3 reads CASRSTSSYEQYF. The CDR3 bases are TGTGCCAGCAGATCGACCAGCTCCTACGAGCAGTACTTC.

The V call is TRBV27, the J call TRBJ2-3; D is uncertain. The CDR3 sequence is 15 residues long. Germline V CDR1 and CDR2: MNHEY, SMNVEV (reference sequence). V was pared by 1 base and J by 2 bases, with 10 bases between. CDR3 sequence reads: CASSLYYGTTDTQYF. The CDR3 DNA follows: TGTGCCAGCAGTTTATATTACGGAACCACAGATACGCAGTATTTT.

The rearrangement uses TRBV29-1 and TRBJ2-7; TRBD2 matches 9 bases. This CDR3 has 13 amino acids. The trim removed 6 bases at V and 2 bases at J, leaving 5 bases unmatched. Germline V lookup: CDR1 SQVTM, CDR2 ANQGSEA. This CDR3 reads CSVLSGRAYEQYF. The CDR3 nucleotides read TGCAGCGTCCTTAGCGGGAGAGCCTACGAGCAGTACTTC.

J is TRBJ1-1 and V is TRBV27; D remains unclear. CDR3 size: 14 residues. Germline V lookup: CDR1 MNHEY, CDR2 SMNVEV (reference sequence). With 5 bases removed from V and 3 bases from J, the gap between germline ends came to 13 bases. CDR3 amino acids: CASSGTRQYTEAFF. DNA of the CDR3: TGTGCCAGCAGTGGCACTCGGCAGTACACTGAAGCTTTCTTT.